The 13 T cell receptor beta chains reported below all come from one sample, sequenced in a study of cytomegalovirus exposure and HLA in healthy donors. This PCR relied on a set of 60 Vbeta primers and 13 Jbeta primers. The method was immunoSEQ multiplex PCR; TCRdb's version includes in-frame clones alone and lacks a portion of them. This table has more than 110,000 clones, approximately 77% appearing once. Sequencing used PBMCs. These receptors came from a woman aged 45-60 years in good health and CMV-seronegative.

The CDR3 nucleotides are TGTGCCTGGAGGCCCGGGACAGGGGGTGATCAGCCCCAGCATTTT. Translated: CAWRPGTGGDQPQHF. The rearrangement uses TRBV30 and TRBJ1-5; 11 nucleotides line up with TRBD1. Per the germline V gene, CDR1 is GTSNPN and CDR2 is SVGIG (reference sequence). Unmatched junction bases numbered 6, after V lost 3 bases and J lost 5 bases. This CDR3 contains 15 residues.

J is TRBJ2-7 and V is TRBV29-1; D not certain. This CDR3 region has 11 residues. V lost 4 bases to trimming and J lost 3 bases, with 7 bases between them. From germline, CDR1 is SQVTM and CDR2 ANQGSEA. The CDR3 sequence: CSVVLRYEQYF. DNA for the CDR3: TGCAGCGTTGTTTTGCGCTACGAGCAGTACTTC.

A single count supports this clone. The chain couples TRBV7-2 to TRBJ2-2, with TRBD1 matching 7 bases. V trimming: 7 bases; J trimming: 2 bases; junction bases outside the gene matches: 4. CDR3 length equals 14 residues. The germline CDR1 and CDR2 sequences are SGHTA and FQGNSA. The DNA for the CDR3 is TGTGCCAGCAAAGGACAGGTTAACACCGGGGAGCTGTTTTTT. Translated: CASKGQVNTGELFF.

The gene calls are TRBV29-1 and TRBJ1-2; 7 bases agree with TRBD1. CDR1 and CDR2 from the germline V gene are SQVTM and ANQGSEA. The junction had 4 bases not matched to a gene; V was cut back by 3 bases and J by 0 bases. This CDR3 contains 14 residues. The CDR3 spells CSVDVGGANYGYTF. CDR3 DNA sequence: TGCAGCGTTGATGTAGGGGGCGCTAACTATGGCTACACCTTC.

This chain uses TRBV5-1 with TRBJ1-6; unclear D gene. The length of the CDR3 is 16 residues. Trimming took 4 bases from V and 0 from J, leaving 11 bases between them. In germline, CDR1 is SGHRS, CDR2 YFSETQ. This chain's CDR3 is CASSAELSSYNSPLHF. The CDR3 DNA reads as TGCGCCAGCAGCGCTGAGTTGAGCTCCTATAATTCACCCCTCCACTTT.

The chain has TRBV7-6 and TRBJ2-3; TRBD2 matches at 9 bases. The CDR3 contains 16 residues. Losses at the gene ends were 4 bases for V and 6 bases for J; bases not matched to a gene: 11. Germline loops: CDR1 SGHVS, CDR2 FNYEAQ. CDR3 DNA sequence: TGTGCCAGCAGCTCTGCCCGCGGGGGGGCCAGGGATACGCAGTATTTT. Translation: CASSSARGGARDTQYF.

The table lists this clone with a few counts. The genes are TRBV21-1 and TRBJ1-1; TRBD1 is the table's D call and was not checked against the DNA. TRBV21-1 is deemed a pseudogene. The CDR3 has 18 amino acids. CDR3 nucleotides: TGTGCCAGCAGCAAAGCGCTGGTTGCTCAGGGGGAGAACACTGAAGCTTTCTTT. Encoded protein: CASSKALVAQGENTEAFF.

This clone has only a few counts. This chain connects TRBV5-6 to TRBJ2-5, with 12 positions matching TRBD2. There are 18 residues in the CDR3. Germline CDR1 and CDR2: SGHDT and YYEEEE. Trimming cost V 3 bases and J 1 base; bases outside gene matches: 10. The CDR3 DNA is TGTGCCAGCAGCTGGGGACTAGCGGGTGAAAATTTCCAAGAGACCCAGTACTTC. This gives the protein CASSWGLAGENFQETQYF.

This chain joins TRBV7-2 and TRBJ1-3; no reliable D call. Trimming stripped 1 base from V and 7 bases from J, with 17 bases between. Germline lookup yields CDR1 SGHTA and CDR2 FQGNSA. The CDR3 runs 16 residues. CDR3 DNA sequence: TGTGCCAGCAGCTTAGACGGAGAGGTCCCCACCAACACCATATATTTT. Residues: CASSLDGEVPTNTIYF.

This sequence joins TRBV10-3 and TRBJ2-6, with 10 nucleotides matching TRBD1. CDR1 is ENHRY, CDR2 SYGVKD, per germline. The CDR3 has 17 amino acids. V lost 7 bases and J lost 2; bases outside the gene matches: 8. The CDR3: CAIKGTGEFTGANVLTF. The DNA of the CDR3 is TGTGCCATCAAGGGGACAGGGGAATTCACTGGGGCCAACGTCCTGACTTTC.

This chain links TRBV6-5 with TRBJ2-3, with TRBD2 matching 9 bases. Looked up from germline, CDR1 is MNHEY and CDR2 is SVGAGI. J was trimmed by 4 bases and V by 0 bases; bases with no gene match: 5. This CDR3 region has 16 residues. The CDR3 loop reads CASSYSRRGGPDTQYF. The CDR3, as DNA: TGTGCCAGCAGTTACTCGAGGCGGGGGGGCCCAGATACGCAGTATTTT.

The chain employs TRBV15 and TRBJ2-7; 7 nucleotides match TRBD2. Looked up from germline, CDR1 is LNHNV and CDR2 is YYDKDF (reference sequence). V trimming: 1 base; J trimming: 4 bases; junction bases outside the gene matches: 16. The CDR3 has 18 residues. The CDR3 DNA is TGTGCCACCAGCAGAGGACCGCGGCAGCGGGGAATCGGGTACGAGCAGTACTTC. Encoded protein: CATSRGPRQRGIGYEQYF.

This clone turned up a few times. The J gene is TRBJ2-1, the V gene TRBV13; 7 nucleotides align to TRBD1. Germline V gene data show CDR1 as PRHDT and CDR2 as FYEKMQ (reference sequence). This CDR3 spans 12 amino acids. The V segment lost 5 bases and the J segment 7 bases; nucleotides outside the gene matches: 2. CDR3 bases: TGTGCCAGCAGCACACAGGGGAATGAGCAGTTCTTC. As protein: CASSTQGNEQFF. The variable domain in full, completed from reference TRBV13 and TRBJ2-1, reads AAGVIQSPRHLIKEKRETATLKCYPIPRHDTVYWYQQGPGQDPQFLISFYEKMQSDKGSIPDRFSAQQFSDYHSELNMSSLELGDSALYFCASSTQGNEQFFGPGTRLTVL.